These T cell receptor beta chains were read from a single sample in a study of blood T cell repertoires in COVID-19. The repertoire was sequenced with immunoSEQ multiplex PCR; TCRdb's copy has only in-frame clones and lacks some. The top ten clones hold 5.5% to 8.5% of a sample with tens of thousands of clones, about 82% of them seen once. Sequences were obtained from peripheral blood. The receptors were sampled from a man in his forties or fifties with active COVID-19. The CDR3 runs from the conserved cysteine through the conserved F or W. A D gene is named only where the DNA matches it firmly. Size is stated for part of the rows, as once, few or many counts, or as a class when the clone is expanded.

D,size,V,J,DNA,CDR3
TRBD1,.,TRBV28,TRBJ1-2,TGTGCCAGCAGCCCAGGGACAGTTCCCGATGGCTACACCTTC,CASSPGTVPDGYTF
.,.,TRBV7-9,TRBJ2-5,TGTGCCAGCAGCCCCCGGGCGGCTACGGGGGAGACCCAGTACTTC,CASSPRAATGETQYF
TRBD1,few,TRBV19,TRBJ2-7,TGTGCCAGTAGTGCGACAGGGGGTATTTACGAGCAGTACTTC,CASSATGGIYEQYF
.,.,TRBV24-1,TRBJ1-4,TGTGCCACCAGTGCGCAGGGGGAAAAACTGTTTTTT,CATSAQGEKLFF
TRBD2,.,TRBV5-4,TRBJ2-5,TGTGCCAGCAGCCCGTTAGCGGGACTAGGTTCGGAGACCCAGTACTTC,CASSPLAGLGSETQYF
.,.,TRBV6-1,TRBJ2-4,TGTGCCAGCAGTGAAGGAGGTGGAAACATTCAGTACTTC,CASSEGGGNIQYF
.,.,TRBV11-2,TRBJ2-1,TGTGCCAGCAGCTTAGTGCGGGGCCCATACAATGAGCAGTTCTTC,CASSLVRGPYNEQFF
TRBD1,.,TRBV6-6,TRBJ1-3,TGTGCCAGCATGGACAGGGGGCAATCTGGAAACACCATATATTTT,CASMDRGQSGNTIYF
.,few,TRBV7-9,TRBJ1-1,TGTGCCAGCAGCTCCACGGGACTAAACACTGAAGCTTTCTTT,CASSSTGLNTEAFF
.,.,TRBV5-5,TRBJ1-1,TGTGCCAGCAGCTTGGTACAGATCACTGAAGCTTTCTTT,CASSLVQITEAFF
.,once,TRBV7-2,TRBJ2-2,TGTGCCAGCAGCTTAAACGGGAGATTTGTCACCGGGGAGCTGTTTTTT,CASSLNGRFVTGELFF
TRBD1,once,TRBV5-1,TRBJ1-2,TGCGCCAGCAGCCGCGGACAGGGGGTCTATGGCTACACCTTC,CASSRGQGVYGYTF
TRBD1,.,TRBV9,TRBJ1-6,TGTGCCAGCAGCTTCAAGGGGACAGGAAATTCACCCCTCCACTTT,CASSFKGTGNSPLHF
TRBD1,.,TRBV18,TRBJ1-5,TGTGCCAGCTCAATAGGGACAGTCGATCAGCCCCAGCATTTT,CASSIGTVDQPQHF
.,.,TRBV2,TRBJ2-7,TGTGCCAGCAGTGATATCTACGAGCAGTACTTC,CASSDIYEQYF